A single T cell receptor beta chain is shown here with its context. Its antigen is not identified. PCR involved 60 Vbeta and 13 Jbeta primers. The table came from immunoSEQ multiplex PCR; TCRdb's copy has only in-frame clones and leaves some out. This sample has roughly 88,000 clones, with 76% found just once. The data derive from a study of cytomegalovirus exposure and HLA in healthy donors. Germline trimming cut 3 bases from V and 1 base from J; bases unmatched to any gene: 11. CDR3 length equals 17 residues. Germline lookup yields CDR1 LNHDA and CDR2 SQIVND (reference sequence). The study's findings and limits: Rarity marked most TCR sequences, yet some public TCRs occurred in many donors. By a later analysis, the bulk of CMV-associated TCR beta chains appeared HLA-restricted.

The clonotype comes from a man aged 30 to 39 in good health and CMV-seropositive. The specimen sequenced was PBMCs. The chain combines TRBV19 with TRBJ1-1; 7 bases agree with TRBD1. For the CDR3, the DNA is TGTGCCAGTAGTATTCTCCGGGACAGTGACCCGAACACTGAAGCTTTCTTT. It codes for CASSILRDSDPNTEAFF.